The 32 T cell receptor beta chains presented below share a single source sample, sequenced in a study of regulatory T cells in long-lasting Graves disease. Construction of TCR beta libraries relied on iRepertoire HTBI primers and on Arm-PCR targeting CDR3 regions. TCRdb passed the multiplex PCR reads through MiXCR, listing each CDR3 protein once. Among 240,000 or so distinct CDR3 sequences, 20% to 25% were seen once, and the ten largest hold approximately 13%. As to time point: newly diagnosed GD, antithyroid drugs for less than 3 months. From PBMCs, RNA was extracted and then used to make the TCR library. The sample here was peripheral blood mononuclear cells (PBMCs), taken at new diagnosis, from a patient treated with antithyroid drugs. These receptors originate from a female donor with Graves disease.

About this clonotype itself: Germline is not matched at one junction end, which may reflect a read error. The chain employs TRBV18 and TRBJ2-7, with 9 bases matching TRBD2. CDR1 and CDR2 from the germline V gene are KGHSH and LQKENI. This CDR3 comprises 14 residues. The chain's CDR3 is CASSPWQGGGERYF. CDR3 nucleotides: TGTGCCAGCTCACCATGGCAGGGCGGGGGGGAGCGGTACTTC.

This clonotype was observed many times. V is TRBV5-1 and J is TRBJ2-2, with 7 bases that match TRBD1. J was trimmed by 5 bases and V by 3 bases; bases with no gene match: 4. CDR3 length equals 14 residues. From germline, CDR1 is SGHRS and CDR2 YFSETQ. CDR3: CASSSLQGTGELFF. The CDR3, as DNA: TGCGCCAGCAGCTCACTACAGGGGACCGGGGAGCTGTTTTTT.

In its sample, this clonotype was seen many times. The chain links TRBV7-8 to TRBJ2-5; TRBD2 aligns across 8 bases. V was pared by 5 bases and J by 5 bases, with 4 bases of the junction left unmatched. Germline lookup yields CDR1 SGHVS and CDR2 FQNEAQ. CDR3 length: 13 amino acids. The chain's CDR3 is CASSPTSVETQYF. The CDR3, as DNA: TGTGCCAGCAGCCCGACTAGCGTTGAGACCCAGTACTTC.

This clonotype showed up just a few times. The rearrangement links TRBV4-1 to TRBJ2-7; D unclear. Trimming shortened V by 0 bases and J by 2 bases, and 14 bases separated the two germline ends. The CDR3 spans 16 residues. Germline CDR1 reads MGHRA; CDR2 reads YSYEKL. CDR3 protein: CASSQDNLRGAYEQYF. The CDR3, as DNA: TGCGCCAGCAGCCAAGACAACCTCCGCGGAGCCTACGAGCAGTACTTC.

This clonotype appeared many times. The rearrangement links TRBV20-1 to TRBJ2-2; 9 bases fit TRBD2. V lost 0 bases, J lost 7 bases, and 9 bases stayed unmatched. CDR1 and CDR2 (germline): DFQATT, SNEGSKA (reference sequence). CDR3 size: 16 residues. The CDR3 here is CSARDWAGGPNGELFF. CDR3 nucleotide sequence: TGCAGTGCTAGAGATTGGGCGGGAGGGCCGAACGGGGAGCTGTTTTTT.

This clonotype was counted many times. V and J are TRBV6-1 and TRBJ2-1, with no clear D. This CDR3 has 14 amino acids. The V end lost 5 bases, the J end lost 6 bases, and 14 bases lay between the germline ends. Germline values: CDR1 MNHNS, CDR2 SASEGT. The chain's CDR3 is CASSPLGSRNEQFF. The CDR3 coding sequence is TGTGCCAGCAGTCCCCTCGGTAGCCGCAATGAGCAGTTCTTC.

This clonotype was seen repeatedly, ten times or more. The V and J genes are TRBV20-1 and TRBJ2-7; 10 bases are a match to TRBD2. This CDR3 region has 13 residues. The germline CDR1 and CDR2 sequences are DFQATT and SNEGSKA (reference sequence). V lost 5 bases, J lost 5 bases, and 6 bases stayed unmatched. The CDR3 reads CSAPLAGVNEQYF. The CDR3 DNA is TGCAGTGCTCCGCTAGCGGGAGTGAACGAGCAGTACTTC.

This chain links TRBV11-2 with TRBJ2-1; 12 positions match TRBD2. The J segment lost 5 bases and the V segment lost 4 bases, leaving 9 bases of the junction unmatched. This CDR3 has 17 amino acids. The germline V gene has CDR1 SGHAT and CDR2 FQNNGV. CDR3 nucleotide sequence: TGTGCCAGCAGCTGGCGGGTAGGACTAGCGGGGAACAATGAGCAGTTCTTC. As protein: CASSWRVGLAGNNEQFF.

This chain uses TRBV19 with TRBJ2-7; no firm D call. Germline CDR1 is LNHDA and CDR2 is SQIVND (reference sequence). There are 13 residues in the CDR3. With 4 bases removed from V and 5 bases from J, the gap between germline ends came to 12 bases. The CDR3 is CASSSALYDEQYF. The DNA of the CDR3 is TGTGCCAGTAGTAGCGCACTCTACGACGAGCAGTACTTC.

Many counts were recorded for this clonotype. CDR3 DNA sequence: TGTGCCAGCAGCATCGGGACTAGCGGGAGAACGAATGAGCAGTTCTTC. Its translation is CASSIGTSGRTNEQFF. The rearrangement uses TRBV11-2 and TRBJ2-1; 14 bases line up with TRBD2. This CDR3 region has 16 residues. J gave up 7 bases and V 5 bases, and 7 bases lay outside the gene matches. In germline, CDR1 is SGHAT, CDR2 FQNNGV. The entire variable domain, with the rest obtained from reference TRBV11-2 and TRBJ2-1, is as follows: EAGVAQSPRYKIIEKRQSVAFWCNPISGHATLYWYQQILGQGPKLLIQFQNNGVVDDSQLPKDRFSAERLKGVDSTLKIQPAKLEDSAVYLCASSIGTSGRTNEQFFGPGTRLTVL.

The V gene is TRBV4-2, the J gene TRBJ2-3; 10 positions match TRBD1. The trim removed 0 bases at V and 7 bases at J, leaving 10 bases unmatched. The CDR3 contains 17 residues. CDR1 and CDR2 (germline): LGHNA, YNFKEQ. CDR3 loop: CASSQDFWGQGRNTQYF. As DNA, the CDR3 is TGTGCCAGCAGCCAAGATTTTTGGGGACAGGGGCGCAATACGCAGTATTTT.

A remark on this clonotype: A much larger clonotype is one base distant, so this may be a read error. This sequence joins TRBV24-1 and TRBJ2-3; D is perhaps TRBD2 (6 bases). The CDR3 sequence is 17 residues long. Germline V lookup: CDR1 KGHDR, CDR2 SFDVKD. Trimming stripped 4 bases from V and 1 base from J, with 17 bases between. CDR3 amino acids: CATSDPFAGSRTDTQYF. The CDR3 region has the DNA TGTGCCACCAGTGACCCTTTCGCGGGGTCTCGCACAGATACGCAGTATTTT.

This clonotype was counted a few times. The genes are TRBV4-3 and TRBJ2-7, with 11 positions matching TRBD2. This CDR3 has 19 residues. Germline V gives CDR1 LGHNA, CDR2 YSLEER. After removal of 0 bases from V and 3 bases from J, the junction contained 13 bases not matched to a gene. The CDR3 DNA sequence: TGCGCCAGCAGCCAAGAGGTCGCTAGCGGGGGGTGGTTTGGCTACGAGCAGTACTTC. This codes for CASSQEVASGGWFGYEQYF.

This clonotype was picked up many times. The rearrangement joins TRBV4-2 to TRBJ2-5; a possible D gene is TRBD2 (5 bases). V was pared by 0 bases and J by 2 bases, with 16 bases between. The CDR3 is made up of 17 amino acids. CDR1 is LGHNA, CDR2 YNFKEQ, per germline. The CDR3: CASSQDYFGRGQETQYF. The DNA for the CDR3 is TGTGCCAGCAGCCAAGATTATTTCGGCAGAGGGCAAGAGACCCAGTACTTC.

In this sample, this clonotype turned up many times. The rearrangement uses TRBV7-8 and TRBJ2-3; tentative D call: TRBD1 (6 bases). The CDR3 has 14 residues. Germline V CDR1 and CDR2: SGHVS, FQNEAQ. Trimming took 5 bases from V and 7 from J, leaving 16 bases between them. CDR3 sequence reads: CASSQGRSGNTQYF. CDR3 nucleotide sequence: TGTGCCAGCAGCCAGGGGCGATCAGGAAATACGCAGTATTTT. Supplemented by reference TRBV7-8 and TRBJ2-3, the full variable domain reads GAGVSQSPRYKVAKRGQDVALRCDPISGHVSLFWYQQALGQGPEFLTYFQNEAQLDKSGLPSDRFFAERPEGSVSTLKIQRTQQEDSAVYLCASSQGRSGNTQYFGPGTRLTVL.

This clonotype was seen repeatedly, ten times or more. The chain uses TRBV20-1 and TRBJ2-1; the D call may be TRBD1 or TRBD2 (5 bases each). V was pared by 1 base and J by 2 bases, with 12 bases between. The CDR3 covers 15 residues. The germline CDR1 and CDR2 sequences are DFQATT and SNEGSKA (reference sequence). The CDR3 DNA sequence: TGCAGTGCTAGAGGCGACAGTAGCGCCTACAATGAGCAGTTCTTC. This translates into CSARGDSSAYNEQFF.

This clonotype occurred many times. The CDR3 loop is CASSGEAASNQPQHF. The CDR3 DNA is TGTGCCAGCAGTGGAGAGGCAGCTAGCAATCAGCCCCAGCATTTT. This chain links TRBV7-2 with TRBJ1-5; D remains ambiguous. The V and J ends lost 6 bases and 0 bases respectively, with 12 bases between them. The CDR3 contains 15 residues. Germline CDR1 reads SGHTA; CDR2 reads FQGNSA.

In this sample, this clonotype turned up many times. J is TRBJ2-1 and V is TRBV6-2 or TRBV6-3, with no clear D. With 2 bases removed from V and 5 bases from J, the gap between germline ends came to 7 bases. Germline V lookup: CDR1 MNHEY, CDR2 SVGEGT. The CDR3 contains 13 residues. CDR3 sequence: CASSYGRDNEQFF. The CDR3 DNA is TGTGCCAGCAGTTACGGAAGGGACAATGAGCAGTTCTTC.

As to this clonotype: This may be a read error, as it is one base from a much larger clone. The V gene is TRBV19, the J gene TRBJ1-5, with D possibly being TRBD1 (5 bases). Germline CDR1 is LNHDA and CDR2 is SQIVND (reference sequence). V shed 6 bases and J shed 3 bases, with 18 bases lying between them. The CDR3 contains 16 residues. In DNA, the CDR3 is TGTGCCAGTAGGCGATCCGGGGCAGGGAACAATCAGCCCCAGCATTTT. Encoded protein: CASRRSGAGNNQPQHF.

The chain joins TRBV6-1 to TRBJ1-2; D might be TRBD1 (5 bases). The ends were cut back, 6 bases at V and 2 bases at J, with 10 bases in the middle. CDR1 and CDR2 (germline): MNHNS, SASEGT. This CDR3 is 13 amino acids long. CDR3 loop: CASSWDGNYGYTF. In nucleotides, the CDR3 is TGTGCCAGCAGCTGGGACGGCAACTATGGCTACACCTTC.

This clonotype was counted ten times or more. The gene calls are TRBV12-3 or TRBV12-4 and TRBJ2-1; unclear D gene. Trimming pared 6 bases from V and 5 bases from J, leaving 17 bases between. The CDR3 is 15 amino acids. CDR3 loop: CASSPKALTNNEQFF. CDR3 nucleotides: TGTGCCAGCAGCCCCAAGGCTCTAACCAACAATGAGCAGTTCTTC.

V usage is TRBV19 and J usage is TRBJ2-2, with a possible D match to TRBD2 (6 bases). The V end lost 4 bases, the J end lost 5 bases, and 11 bases lay between the germline ends. CDR1 is LNHDA and CDR2 is SQIVND in the germline V gene (reference sequence). The CDR3 is 14 residues long. In DNA, the CDR3 is TGTGCCAGTAGTAGTTTTCGGGAGACCGGGGAGCTGTTTTTT. As protein: CASSSFRETGELFF.

There are many counts of this clonotype. The genes are TRBV18 and TRBJ2-7; D unclear. V was trimmed by 2 bases and J by 5 bases, leaving 7 bases between them. Germline V gives CDR1 KGHSH, CDR2 LQKENI. The CDR3 runs to 12 residues. The CDR3 region is CASSPSPNEQYF. Written as DNA, the CDR3 is TGTGCCAGCTCACCATCCCCGAACGAGCAGTACTTC.

This clonotype was counted once. This chain links TRBV12-3 or TRBV12-4 with TRBJ2-3, with 12 nucleotides matching TRBD2. This CDR3 contains 17 residues. J was trimmed by 3 bases and V by 6 bases; bases with no gene match: 10. The DNA for the CDR3 is TGTGCCAGCAGCCGACTAGCGGGAGTGGCTAGTACAGATACGCAGTATTTT. It codes for CASSRLAGVASTDTQYF.

This clonotype was seen many times. The chain is built from TRBV3-1 and TRBJ2-1; a weak D match, TRBD2 (5 bases). The CDR3 consists of 13 residues. CDR1 is LGHDT, CDR2 YNNKEL, per germline (reference sequence). V shed 0 bases and J shed 10 bases, with 10 bases lying between them. The CDR3 here is CASSQDWEPEQFF. CDR3 nucleotides: TGTGCCAGCAGCCAAGATTGGGAGCCCGAGCAGTTCTTC.

This clonotype was detected many times. The genes are TRBV20-1 and TRBJ1-1; D unresolved. The CDR3 is made up of 14 amino acids. Trimming left V 1 base short and J 0 bases short, with 9 bases between. Germline values: CDR1 DFQATT, CDR2 SNEGSKA (reference sequence). The CDR3 reads CSARGVQLNTEAFF. CDR3 nucleotide sequence: TGCAGTGCTAGAGGGGTACAACTGAACACTGAAGCTTTCTTT.

This clonotype was seen repeatedly, ten times or more. This chain links TRBV11-2 with TRBJ2-5; 7 nucleotides line up with TRBD2. CDR1 is SGHAT and CDR2 is FQNNGV in the germline V gene. V lost 6 bases and J lost 0; bases outside the gene matches: 10. The CDR3 loop spans 16 amino acids. This CDR3 reads CASSFTTGTNQETQYF. Here the CDR3 DNA reads TGTGCCAGCAGTTTTACTACCGGGACTAACCAAGAGACCCAGTACTTC.

Many counts were recorded for this clonotype. The DNA for the CDR3 is TGTGCCAGCAGCCGTTTCGGTGGGGGGCGGACAGGGTCCACAGATACGCAGTATTTT. This translates into CASSRFGGGRTGSTDTQYF. The genes are TRBV14 and TRBJ2-3; 8 nucleotides agree with TRBD1. The CDR3 consists of 19 residues. Per germline, CDR1 SGHDN and CDR2 FVKESK. J lost 2 bases, V lost 4 bases, and 17 bases had no gene match. Supplemented by reference TRBV14 and TRBJ2-3, the full variable domain reads EAGVTQFPSHSVIEKGQTVTLRCDPISGHDNLYWYRRVMGKEIKFLLHFVKESKQDESGMPNNRFLAERTGGTYSTLKVQPAELEDSGVYFCASSRFGGGRTGSTDTQYFGPGTRLTVL.

This clonotype has just a few counts. Sequence at one end of the junction differs from germline and may be a read error. The rearrangement joins TRBV27 to TRBJ2-3; 13 nucleotides agree with TRBD2. Germline assignment: CDR1 MNHEY and CDR2 SMNVEV (reference sequence). This CDR3 is built from 19 residues. CDR3 region: CASSRAGTSGDGSTDTKYF. CDR3 nucleotides: TGTGCCAGCAGTAGAGCCGGGACTAGCGGGGACGGTAGCACAGATACGAAGTATTTT.

This clonotype was seen many times. J is TRBJ2-2 and V is TRBV11-2, with TRBD2 identical over 11 bases. The CDR3 extends over 15 amino acids. V dropped 7 bases and J dropped 5; count of bases not matched to a gene: 6. Germline V gene lookup returns CDR1 SGHAT and CDR2 FQNNGV. This CDR3 reads CASKPLAGDTGELFF. CDR3 bases: TGTGCCAGCAAACCACTAGCGGGAGATACCGGGGAGCTGTTTTTT.

This clonotype was counted a few times. This chain links TRBV9 with TRBJ2-3; D not resolved. The germline CDR1 and CDR2 sequences are SGDLS and YYNGEE. Trimming left V 0 bases short and J 4 bases short, with 3 bases between. This CDR3 has 12 amino acids. The DNA for the CDR3 is TGTGCCAGCAGCGTAGGCCCAGATACGCAGTATTTT. It is translated as CASSVGPDTQYF.

This clonotype was seen at least ten times. Here the CDR3 reads CASSLRAGGVGFSYEQYF. CDR3 DNA: TGTGCCAGCAGCTTAAGGGCGGGGGGGGTCGGTTTCTCCTACGAGCAGTACTTC. The chain combines TRBV7-2 with TRBJ2-7; 9 positions match TRBD2. Germline CDR1 SGHTA, CDR2 FQGNSA. The junction had 11 bases not matched to a gene; V was cut back by 2 bases and J by 0 bases. The CDR3 extends over 18 amino acids.